The entry below describes one T cell receptor beta chain. Its antigen is unidentified. The data are from a study of shared clonotypes between healthy human individuals. Study-level findings and limits: Relative to memory subsets, naive subsets generally showed larger estimated richness.

Repertoires were generated with immunoSEQ multiplex PCR, while TCRdb's copy carries only in-frame clones and drops some. The sample lists 600,000 to 700,000 clones; around 73% were seen once. The sequence derives from a woman between 25 and 40 years old in good health. Sequenced input: memory CD4+ T cells sorted from blood. Noted subset: CD45RA-negative fraction.

CDR3: CATLAGANTGELFF. CDR3 coding DNA: TGTGCCACCCTAGCGGGGGCGAACACCGGGGAGCTGTTTTTT. The chain carries TRBV6-5 and TRBJ2-2; 10 bases line up with TRBD2. After removal of 10 bases from V and 0 bases from J, the junction contained 2 bases not matched to a gene. CDR1 and CDR2 from the germline V gene are MNHEY and SVGAGI. This CDR3 is 14 amino acids long.